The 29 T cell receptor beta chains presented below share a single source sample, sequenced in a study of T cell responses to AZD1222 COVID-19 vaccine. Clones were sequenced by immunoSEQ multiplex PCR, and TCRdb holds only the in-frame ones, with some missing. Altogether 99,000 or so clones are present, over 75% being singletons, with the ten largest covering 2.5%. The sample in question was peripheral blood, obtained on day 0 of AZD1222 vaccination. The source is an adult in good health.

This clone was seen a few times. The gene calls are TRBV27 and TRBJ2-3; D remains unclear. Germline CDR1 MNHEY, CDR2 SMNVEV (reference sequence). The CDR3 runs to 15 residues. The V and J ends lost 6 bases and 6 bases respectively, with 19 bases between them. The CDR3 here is CASSHRPEIGDTQYF. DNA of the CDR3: TGTGCCAGCAGCCACCGTCCTGAGATAGGGGATACGCAGTATTTT.

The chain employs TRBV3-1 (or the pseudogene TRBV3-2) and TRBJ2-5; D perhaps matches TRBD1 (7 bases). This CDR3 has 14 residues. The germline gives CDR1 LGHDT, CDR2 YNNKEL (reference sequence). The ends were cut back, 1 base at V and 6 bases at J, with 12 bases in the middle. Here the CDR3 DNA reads TGTGCCAGCAGCCAAGGGAGGGGGCAGAAGACCCAGTACTTC. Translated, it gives CASSQGRGQKTQYF.

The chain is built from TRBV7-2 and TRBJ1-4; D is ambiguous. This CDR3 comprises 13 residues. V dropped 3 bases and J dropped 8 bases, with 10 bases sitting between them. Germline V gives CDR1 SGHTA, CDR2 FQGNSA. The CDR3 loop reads CASSFFGGEKLFF. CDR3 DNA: TGTGCCAGCAGCTTTTTTGGCGGAGAAAAACTGTTTTTT.

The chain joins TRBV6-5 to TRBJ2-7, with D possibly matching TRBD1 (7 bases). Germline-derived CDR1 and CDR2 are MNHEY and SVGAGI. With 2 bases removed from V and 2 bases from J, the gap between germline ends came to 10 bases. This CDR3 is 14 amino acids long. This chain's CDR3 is CASSYGRGAYEQYF. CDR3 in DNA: TGTGCCAGCAGTTACGGCAGGGGGGCCTACGAGCAGTACTTC.

CDR3 in DNA: TGTGCCAGCAGCTTACTAGGGTTTCAAGAGACCCAGTACTTC. It is translated as CASSLLGFQETQYF. The V call is TRBV7-2, the J call TRBJ2-5; D not resolved. Germline-derived CDR1 and CDR2 are SGHTA and FQGNSA. The germline V and J ends were trimmed by 2 bases and 2 bases, with 9 bases remaining between them. CDR3 length equals 14 residues.

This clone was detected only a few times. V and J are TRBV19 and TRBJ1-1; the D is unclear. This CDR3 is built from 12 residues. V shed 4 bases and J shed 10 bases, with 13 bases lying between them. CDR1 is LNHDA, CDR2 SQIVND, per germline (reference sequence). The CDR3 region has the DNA TGTGCCAGTAGTAACTGGGCAGCGGGAGCTTTCTTT. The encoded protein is CASSNWAAGAFF. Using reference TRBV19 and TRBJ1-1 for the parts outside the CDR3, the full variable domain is DGGITQSPKYLFRKEGQNVTLSCEQNLNHDAMYWYRQDPGQGLRLIYYSQIVNDFQKGDIAEGYSVSREKKESFPLTVTSAQKNPTAFYLCASSNWAAGAFFGQGTRLTVV.

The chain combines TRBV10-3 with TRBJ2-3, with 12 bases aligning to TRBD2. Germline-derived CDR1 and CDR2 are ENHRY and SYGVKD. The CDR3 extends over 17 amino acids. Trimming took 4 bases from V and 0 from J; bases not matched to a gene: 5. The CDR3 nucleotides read TGTGCCATCAGTGGGACTAGCGGGGCTGCTAGCACAGATACGCAGTATTTT. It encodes CAISGTSGAASTDTQYF.

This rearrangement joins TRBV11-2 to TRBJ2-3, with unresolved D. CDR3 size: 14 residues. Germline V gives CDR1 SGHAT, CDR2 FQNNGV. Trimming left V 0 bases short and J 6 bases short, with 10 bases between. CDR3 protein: CASSLDWRRDTQYF. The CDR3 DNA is TGTGCCAGCAGCTTAGATTGGCGTAGGGATACGCAGTATTTT. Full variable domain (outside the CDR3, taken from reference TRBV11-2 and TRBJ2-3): EAGVAQSPRYKIIEKRQSVAFWCNPISGHATLYWYQQILGQGPKLLIQFQNNGVVDDSQLPKDRFSAERLKGVDSTLKIQPAKLEDSAVYLCASSLDWRRDTQYFGPGTRLTVL.

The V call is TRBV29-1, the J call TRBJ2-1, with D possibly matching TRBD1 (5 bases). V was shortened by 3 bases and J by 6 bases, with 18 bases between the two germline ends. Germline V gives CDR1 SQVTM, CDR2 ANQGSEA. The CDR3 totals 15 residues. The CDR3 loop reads CSVDDRKRVINEQFF. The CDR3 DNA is TGCAGCGTTGATGACAGAAAAAGGGTAATCAATGAGCAGTTCTTC.

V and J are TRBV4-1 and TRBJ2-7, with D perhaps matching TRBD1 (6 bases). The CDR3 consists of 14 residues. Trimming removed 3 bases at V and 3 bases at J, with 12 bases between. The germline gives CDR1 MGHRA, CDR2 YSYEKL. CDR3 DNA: TGCGCCAGCAGCCAGCGCAGAGGGGGCTACGAGCAGTACTTC. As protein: CASSQRRGGYEQYF.

The chain's CDR3 is CASSIWSSSNQPQHF. The CDR3 DNA reads TGTGCCAGTAGTATTTGGTCTTCTAGCAATCAGCCCCAGCATTTT. This chain uses TRBV19 with TRBJ1-5; D unclear. V lost 3 bases and J 0 bases, leaving 9 bases between the germline ends. The CDR3 covers 15 residues. The germline gives CDR1 LNHDA, CDR2 SQIVND (reference sequence).

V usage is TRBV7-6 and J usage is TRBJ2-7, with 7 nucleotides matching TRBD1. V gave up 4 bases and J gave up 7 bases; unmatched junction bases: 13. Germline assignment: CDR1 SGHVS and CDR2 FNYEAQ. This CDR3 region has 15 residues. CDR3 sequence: CASSSLGQVKGEQYF. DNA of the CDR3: TGTGCCAGCAGCTCGCTCGGACAGGTGAAAGGGGAGCAGTACTTC. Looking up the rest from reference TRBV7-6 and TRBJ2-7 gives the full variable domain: GAGVSQSPRYKVTKRGQDVALRCDPISGHVSLYWYRQALGQGPEFLTYFNYEAQQDKSGLPNDRFSAERPEGSISTLTIQRTEQRDSAMYRCASSSLGQVKGEQYFGPGTRLTVT.

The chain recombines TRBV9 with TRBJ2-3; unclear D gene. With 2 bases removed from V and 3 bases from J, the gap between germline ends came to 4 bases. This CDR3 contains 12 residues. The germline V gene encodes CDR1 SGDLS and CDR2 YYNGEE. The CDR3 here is CASSVLTDTQYF. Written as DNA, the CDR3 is TGTGCCAGCAGCGTCCTGACAGATACGCAGTATTTT.

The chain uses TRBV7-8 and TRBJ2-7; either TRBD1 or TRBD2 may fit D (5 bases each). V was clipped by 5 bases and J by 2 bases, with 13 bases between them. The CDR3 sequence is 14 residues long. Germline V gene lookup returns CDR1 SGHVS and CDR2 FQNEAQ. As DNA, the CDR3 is TGTGCCAGCAGCACGAGGGACGGCACCTACGAGCAGTACTTC. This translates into CASSTRDGTYEQYF.

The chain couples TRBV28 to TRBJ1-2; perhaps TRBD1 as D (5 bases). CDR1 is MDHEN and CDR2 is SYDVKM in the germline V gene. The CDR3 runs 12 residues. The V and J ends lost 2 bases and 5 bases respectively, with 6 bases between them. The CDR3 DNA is TGTGCCAGCAGTTTAAAGGGGTATGGCTACACCTTC. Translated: CASSLKGYGYTF.

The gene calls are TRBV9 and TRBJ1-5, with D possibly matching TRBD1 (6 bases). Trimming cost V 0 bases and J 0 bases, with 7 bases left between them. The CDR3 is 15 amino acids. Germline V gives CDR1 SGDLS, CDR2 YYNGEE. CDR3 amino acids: CASSVGDNSNQPQHF. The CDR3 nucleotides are TGTGCCAGCAGCGTAGGGGACAATAGCAATCAGCCCCAGCATTTT. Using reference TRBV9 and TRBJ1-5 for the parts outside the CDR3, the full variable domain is DSGVTQTPKHLITATGQRVTLRCSPRSGDLSVYWYQQSLDQGLQFLIQYYNGEERAKGNILERFSAQQFPDLHSELNLSSLELGDSALYFCASSVGDNSNQPQHFGDGTRLSIL.

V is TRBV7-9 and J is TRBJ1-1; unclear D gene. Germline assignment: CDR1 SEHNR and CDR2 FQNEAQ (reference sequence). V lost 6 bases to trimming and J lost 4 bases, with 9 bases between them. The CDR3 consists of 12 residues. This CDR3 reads CASSLRGTEAFF. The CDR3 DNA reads TGTGCCAGCAGTCTACGAGGCACTGAAGCTTTCTTT.

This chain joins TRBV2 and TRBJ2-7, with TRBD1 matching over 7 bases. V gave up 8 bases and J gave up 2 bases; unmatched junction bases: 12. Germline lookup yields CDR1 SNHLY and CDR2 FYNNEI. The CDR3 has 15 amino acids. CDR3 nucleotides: TGTGCCAGCCGACCTAGACAGGGAATAACCTACGAGCAGTACTTC. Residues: CASRPRQGITYEQYF.

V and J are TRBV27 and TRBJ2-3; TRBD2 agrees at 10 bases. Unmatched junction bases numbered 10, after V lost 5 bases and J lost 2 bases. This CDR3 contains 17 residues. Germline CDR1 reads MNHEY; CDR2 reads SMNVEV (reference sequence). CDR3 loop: CASSPPGLAGATDTQYF. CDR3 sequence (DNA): TGTGCCAGCAGTCCCCCAGGGCTAGCGGGGGCCACAGATACGCAGTATTTT.

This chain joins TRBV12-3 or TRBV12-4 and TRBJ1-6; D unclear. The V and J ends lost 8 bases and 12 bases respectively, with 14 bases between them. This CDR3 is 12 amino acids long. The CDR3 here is CASSPDGLPLHF. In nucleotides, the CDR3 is TGTGCCAGCTCTCCGGACGGTTTACCCCTCCACTTT.

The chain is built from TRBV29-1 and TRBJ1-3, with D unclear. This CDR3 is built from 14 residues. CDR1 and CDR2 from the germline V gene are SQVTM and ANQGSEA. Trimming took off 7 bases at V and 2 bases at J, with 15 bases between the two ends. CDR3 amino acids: CSAGVVSTGNTIYF. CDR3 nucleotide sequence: TGCAGCGCCGGGGTCGTGAGCACTGGAAACACCATATATTTT.

The CDR3 nucleotides read TGTGCCAGTAGGATGACTAGCGGGGGGGCCGTTGAGCAGTTCTTC. Its protein product is CASRMTSGGAVEQFF. The chain joins TRBV19 to TRBJ2-1, with 14 bases that match TRBD2. CDR1 and CDR2 from the germline V gene are LNHDA and SQIVND (reference sequence). After removal of 6 bases from V and 9 bases from J, the junction contained 7 bases not matched to a gene. The CDR3 length is 15 residues.

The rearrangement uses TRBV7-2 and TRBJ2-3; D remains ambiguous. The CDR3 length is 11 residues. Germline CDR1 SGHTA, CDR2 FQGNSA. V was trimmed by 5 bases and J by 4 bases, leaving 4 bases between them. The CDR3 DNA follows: TGTGCCAGCAGCACGTCAGATACGCAGTATTTT. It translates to CASSTSDTQYF. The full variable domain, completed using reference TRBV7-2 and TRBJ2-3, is GAGVSQSPSNKVTEKGKDVELRCDPISGHTALYWYRQSLGQGLEFLIYFQGNSAPDKSGLPSDRFSAERTGGSVSTLTIQRTQQEDSAVYLCASSTSDTQYFGPGTRLTVL.

The CDR3 loop reads CASSPGTGHHGYTF. CDR3 DNA: TGTGCCAGCAGCCCCGGGACAGGGCACCATGGCTACACCTTC. V and J are TRBV7-9 and TRBJ1-2; 9 bases fit TRBD1. Losses at the gene ends were 5 bases for V and 6 bases for J; bases not matched to a gene: 7. The CDR3 runs 14 residues. CDR1 and CDR2 from the germline V gene are SEHNR and FQNEAQ (reference sequence).

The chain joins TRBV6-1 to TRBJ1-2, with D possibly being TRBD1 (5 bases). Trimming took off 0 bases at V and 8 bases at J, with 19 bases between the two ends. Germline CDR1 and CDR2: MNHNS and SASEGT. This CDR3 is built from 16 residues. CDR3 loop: CASSEAWRQGVNGYTF. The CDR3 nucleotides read TGTGCCAGCAGTGAAGCATGGCGGCAGGGTGTAAACGGCTACACCTTC.

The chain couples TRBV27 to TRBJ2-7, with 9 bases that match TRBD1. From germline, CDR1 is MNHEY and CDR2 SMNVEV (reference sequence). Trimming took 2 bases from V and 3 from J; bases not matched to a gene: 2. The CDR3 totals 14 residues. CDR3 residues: CASSLMGQGYEQYF. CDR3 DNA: TGTGCCAGCAGTTTAATGGGACAGGGCTACGAGCAGTACTTC.

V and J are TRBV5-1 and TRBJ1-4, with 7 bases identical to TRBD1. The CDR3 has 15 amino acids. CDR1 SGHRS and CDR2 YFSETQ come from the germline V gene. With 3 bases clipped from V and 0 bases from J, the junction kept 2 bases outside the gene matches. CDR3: CASSSTGSTNEKLFF. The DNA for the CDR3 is TGCGCCAGCAGCTCGACAGGGTCAACTAATGAAAAACTGTTTTTT.

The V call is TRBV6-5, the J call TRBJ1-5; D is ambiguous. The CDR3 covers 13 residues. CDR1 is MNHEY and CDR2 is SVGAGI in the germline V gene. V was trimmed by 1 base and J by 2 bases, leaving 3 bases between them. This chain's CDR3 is CASSYWRNQPQHF. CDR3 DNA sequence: TGTGCCAGCAGTTACTGGCGCAATCAGCCCCAGCATTTT.

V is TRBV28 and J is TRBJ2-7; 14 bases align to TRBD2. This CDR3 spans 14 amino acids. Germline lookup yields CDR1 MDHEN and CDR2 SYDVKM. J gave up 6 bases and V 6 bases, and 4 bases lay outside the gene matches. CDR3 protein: CASSLTSGRVEQYF. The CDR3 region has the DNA TGTGCCAGCAGCCTGACTAGCGGGAGGGTCGAGCAGTACTTC.